This is a list of T cell receptor beta chains from one sample in a study of control samples from healthy donors and cancer patients. TCRdb keeps only in-frame clones here, not all; method: immunoSEQ multiplex PCR. The sample lists 150,000 to 160,000 clones; about 93% were seen once. The sequenced sample was blood. The source is a man aged 45-65 years in good health. Both conserved end residues are part of each CDR3. A D gene is named only where the DNA matches it firmly. A clone size is listed for some rows: how often the clone was seen (once, few, many), or a class if it is expanded.

cdr3_length	clone_size	v_call	j_call	d_call	cdr3_aa	cdr3_nt
14	-	TRBV10-3	TRBJ2-5	TRBD1	CAIRTDRAGETQYF	TGTGCCATCAGAACTGACAGGGCTGGAGAGACCCAGTACTTC
15	-	TRBV6-5	TRBJ1-3	-	CASTLVPGSGNTIYF	TGTGCCAGCACTCTGGTCCCCGGCTCTGGAAACACCATATATTTT
18	once	TRBV5-6	TRBJ2-6	-	CASSLAPGRSSGANVLTF	TGTGCCAGCAGCTTGGCCCCGGGACGGAGCTCTGGGGCCAACGTCCTGACTTTC
15	-	TRBV7-6	TRBJ1-5	-	CASSLDAGLRQPQHF	TGTGCCAGCAGCTTAGATGCGGGCCTGCGGCAGCCCCAGCATTTT
15	-	TRBV28	TRBJ2-7	TRBD1	CASSGRDRGTYEQYF	TGTGCCAGTTCCGGACGGGACAGGGGGACGTACGAGCAGTACTTC
16	once	TRBV6-1	TRBJ2-3	TRBD2	CASSEAEREWTDTQYF	TGTGCCAGCAGTGAAGCGGAGCGGGAATGGACAGATACGCAGTATTTT
15	-	TRBV28	TRBJ2-2	-	CASSDREPRGGELFF	TGTGCCAGCAGTGACCGGGAGCCCCGGGGCGGGGAGCTGTTTTTT
15	-	TRBV9	TRBJ1-5	-	CASSVGQNSNQPQHF	TGTGCCAGCAGCGTAGGACAGAATAGCAATCAGCCCCAGCATTTT
15	-	TRBV19	TRBJ2-3	TRBD2	CASSILAGGPDTQYF	TGTGCCAGTAGTATACTAGCGGGAGGACCAGATACGCAGTATTTT
14	-	TRBV5-1	TRBJ1-2	-	CASSPLGGAYGYTF	TGCGCCAGCAGCCCTTTGGGAGGAGCCTATGGCTACACCTTC
13	-	TRBV12-3/TRBV12-4	TRBJ2-7	-	CASRNGQTYEQYF	TGTGCCAGCAGAAATGGACAAACCTACGAGCAGTACTTC
15	-	TRBV11-3	TRBJ2-1	-	CASSLGGSSYNEQFF	TGTGCCAGCAGCTTAGGAGGGAGCTCCTACAATGAGCAGTTCTTC
14	-	TRBV28	TRBJ1-5	-	CASSLSPGDQPQHF	TGTGCCAGCAGTTTATCACCAGGAGATCAGCCCCAGCATTTT
14	-	TRBV5-6	TRBJ2-7	-	CASSLGGTTYEQYF	TGTGCCAGCAGCTTGGGAGGGACCACCTACGAGCAGTACTTC
15	-	TRBV2	TRBJ1-4	TRBD1	CASSDRGATNEKLFF	TGTGCCAGCAGTGACAGGGGGGCCACTAATGAAAAACTGTTTTTT
16	-	TRBV13	TRBJ2-1	-	CASSVAPGTSYNEQFF	TGTGCCAGCAGCGTAGCCCCCGGGACTTCCTACAATGAGCAGTTCTTC
15	-	TRBV5-1	TRBJ2-1	TRBD2	CASSLALAGGNEQFF	TGCGCCAGCAGCTTGGCACTAGCGGGAGGAAATGAGCAGTTCTTC
15	once	TRBV27	TRBJ1-2	-	CASRVRELGVYGYTF	TGTGCCAGCAGGGTCCGGGAATTAGGGGTCTATGGCTACACCTTC
15	-	TRBV6-5	TRBJ2-2	TRBD1	CASRTGAWYTGELFF	TGTGCCAGCAGAACAGGGGCTTGGTACACCGGGGAGCTGTTTTTT
14	-	TRBV15	TRBJ2-5	-	CATGGGTAKETQYF	TGTGCCACCGGGGGGGGGACAGCGAAAGAGACCCAGTACTTC
13	-	TRBV3-1/TRBV3-2	TRBJ2-7	-	CASSRDWGLEQYF	TGTGCCAGCAGCCGGGACTGGGGGCTCGAGCAGTACTTC
15	-	TRBV2	TRBJ2-1	TRBD2	CASSAPSGRGNEQFF	TGTGCCAGCAGTGCCCCTAGCGGGAGGGGGAATGAGCAGTTCTTC
15	-	TRBV7-9	TRBJ2-5	TRBD1	CASSMTGTHKETQYF	TGTGCCAGCAGCATGACAGGGACCCACAAAGAGACCCAGTACTTC
13	-	TRBV30	TRBJ2-7	TRBD2	CATNLAGVYEQYF	TGTGCCACGAACCTAGCGGGAGTATACGAGCAGTACTTC
16	-	TRBV18	TRBJ2-3	-	CASSPVGSGIADTQYF	TGTGCCAGCTCACCAGTTGGCTCAGGCATTGCAGATACGCAGTATTTT
12	-	TRBV2	TRBJ2-3	-	CASKSDTDTQYF	TGTGCCAGCAAAAGCGACACAGATACGCAGTATTTT
16	-	TRBV19	TRBJ2-5	-	CASSIGRGLLKETQYF	TGTGCCAGTAGTATAGGCCGCGGCCTCCTGAAAGAGACCCAGTACTTC
15	-	TRBV5-1	TRBJ2-1	TRBD2	CASSSGLAGVNEQFF	TGCGCCAGCAGCTCTGGACTAGCGGGAGTGAATGAGCAGTTCTTC
13	-	TRBV28	TRBJ2-5	TRBD2	CASIPSGVETQYF	TGTGCCAGCATCCCTAGCGGGGTAGAGACCCAGTACTTC
15	few	TRBV15	TRBJ2-3	-	CATSRGGLSTDTQYF	TGTGCCACCAGCAGAGGTGGTCTAAGCACAGATACGCAGTATTTT
15	-	TRBV2	TRBJ2-5	-	CASSEARVQRETQYF	TGTGCCAGCAGTGAAGCGAGGGTGCAAAGGGAGACCCAGTACTTC
18	once	TRBV6-1	TRBJ1-5	TRBD1	CASSARTGGLDSNQPQHF	TGTGCCAGCAGTGCCCGGACAGGGGGCCTAGATAGCAATCAGCCCCAGCATTTT
14	-	TRBV11-2	TRBJ1-5	TRBD1	CASTQGGGNQPQHF	TGTGCCAGCACCCAGGGGGGAGGCAATCAGCCCCAGCATTTT
14	-	TRBV3-1/TRBV3-2	TRBJ2-5	-	CASRFRGVQETQYF	TGTGCCAGCAGGTTCAGGGGGGTCCAAGAGACCCAGTACTTC
16	-	TRBV19	TRBJ1-1	TRBD1	CASSGTGLSMNTEAFF	TGTGCCAGCTCCGGGACAGGACTTTCGATGAACACTGAAGCTTTCTTT
16	-	TRBV6-4	TRBJ2-1	-	CASSDSIEGPKNEQFF	TGTGCCAGCAGTGACTCGATCGAGGGCCCTAAGAATGAGCAGTTCTTC
15	few	TRBV4-1	TRBJ1-3	-	CASSQDRTTGNTIYF	TGCGCCAGCAGCCAAGATCGGACAACTGGAAACACCATATATTTT
15	-	TRBV18	TRBJ1-5	TRBD1	CASSPGGQGGQPQHF	TGTGCCAGCTCGCCTGGGGGACAGGGCGGTCAGCCCCAGCATTTT
13	-	TRBV7-2	TRBJ1-1	-	CASSLGGVVMAFF	TGTGCCAGCAGCTTAGGAGGGGTGGTTATGGCTTTCTTT
13	-	TRBV7-9	TRBJ2-7	-	CASSSRLGYEQYF	TGTGCCAGCAGCTCGCGACTGGGCTACGAGCAGTACTTC
14	-	TRBV28	TRBJ1-5	-	CASGTLSSKQPQHF	TGTGCCAGCGGGACACTGAGTAGCAAACAGCCCCAGCATTTT
14	-	TRBV29-1	TRBJ1-4	-	CSVESRGGNEKLFF	TGCAGCGTTGAAAGCCGGGGAGGTAATGAAAAACTGTTTTTT
12	-	TRBV21-1	TRBJ2-1	-	CASSKTGDEQFF	TGTGCCAGCAGCAAAACAGGGGATGAGCAGTTCTTC